What follows are 28 T cell receptor beta chains derived from one specimen sequenced in a study of blood T cell repertoires in COVID-19. Using immunoSEQ multiplex PCR, the repertoire was profiled, and TCRdb retains in-frame clones only, with some absent. The sample carries around 310,000 clones, around nine tenths recorded once. Material: peripheral blood. The receptors derive from a woman aged 45 to 65 with active or convalescent COVID-19.

The chain's CDR3 is CASSFGQGGSYEQYF. CDR3 nucleotides: TGTGCCAGCAGTTTTGGGCAGGGGGGAAGTTACGAGCAGTACTTC. The chain links TRBV6-2 or TRBV6-3 to TRBJ2-7; D possibly corresponds to TRBD1 (7 bases). The CDR3 spans 15 residues. From germline, CDR1 is MNHEY and CDR2 SVGEGT. V lost 4 bases and J lost 4, with 17 bases in between.

The chain uses TRBV4-2 and TRBJ1-3; D is perhaps TRBD1 (6 bases). Germline CDR1 is LGHNA and CDR2 is YNFKEQ. Trimming cost V 1 base and J 0 bases, with 19 bases left between them. The CDR3 spans 19 residues. The CDR3 reads CASSQGSVLDSSSGNTIYF. The DNA of the CDR3 is TGTGCCAGCAGCCAAGGCAGTGTCTTGGACAGCTCCTCTGGAAACACCATATATTTT.

The sample holds one count of this clone. This chain links TRBV5-1 with TRBJ1-2; the match to TRBD1 covers 8 bases. Germline CDR1 and CDR2: SGHRS and YFSETQ. The CDR3 has 15 amino acids. Germline trimming cut 3 bases from V and 2 bases from J; bases unmatched to any gene: 6. CDR3: CASSSDRGANYGYTF. The CDR3 bases are TGCGCCAGCAGCTCCGACAGGGGTGCCAACTATGGCTACACCTTC.

This chain connects TRBV27 to TRBJ1-2, with TRBD1 matching over 8 bases. CDR3 size: 13 residues. Germline V gives CDR1 MNHEY, CDR2 SMNVEV (reference sequence). V lost 6 bases to trimming and J lost 8 bases; unmatched junction nucleotides: 8. The CDR3 DNA reads TGTGCCAGCAGCCCGTCAGGGGGCTGGGGCTACACCTTC. Its protein product is CASSPSGGWGYTF.

V and J are TRBV5-8 and TRBJ1-6, with 8 bases that match TRBD1. CDR3 length: 15 residues. The trim removed 3 bases at V and 8 bases at J, leaving 7 bases unmatched. CDR1 and CDR2 from the germline V gene are SGHTS and YDEGEE. The CDR3 here is CASSYHRGNYSPLHF. Here the CDR3 DNA reads TGTGCCAGCAGCTATCACAGGGGGAACTATTCACCCCTCCACTTT.

The chain couples TRBV6-6 to TRBJ1-6, with D tentatively TRBD1 (5 bases). Germline V CDR1 and CDR2: MNHNY, SVGAGI (reference sequence). The CDR3 length is 15 residues. Trimming pared 5 bases from V and 8 bases from J, leaving 16 bases between. DNA of the CDR3: TGTGCCAGCAGTGTACTGCAGGGTAATGATTCACCCCTCCACTTT. As protein: CASSVLQGNDSPLHF.

V and J are TRBV7-2 and TRBJ1-6; a possible D gene is TRBD1 (5 bases). The length of the CDR3 is 14 residues. V gave up 2 bases and J gave up 10 bases, with 12 bases separating them. CDR1 and CDR2 from the germline V gene are SGHTA and FQGNSA. CDR3 sequence (DNA): TGTGCCAGCAGCTTAACCCTCGGGGGGTCACCCCTCCACTTT. It yields the protein CASSLTLGGSPLHF.

The gene calls are TRBV4-3 and TRBJ2-2; D remains unclear. The V gene's germline CDR1 is LGHNA and CDR2 YSLEER. The CDR3 is 13 residues long. Trimming stripped 4 bases from V and 6 bases from J, with 9 bases between. This CDR3 is CASSLISSGELFF. The DNA for the CDR3 is TGCGCCAGCAGCCTAATTAGTTCCGGGGAGCTGTTTTTT.

This chain links TRBV25-1 with TRBJ1-1; D perhaps matches TRBD1 (6 bases). Germline V gene sequence: CDR1 MGHDK, CDR2 SYGVNS. Trimming shortened V by 8 bases and J by 4 bases, and 14 bases separated the two germline ends. The CDR3 covers 13 residues. This CDR3 is CASLLTGSTEAFF. The DNA for the CDR3 is TGTGCCAGCCTCCTTACAGGGTCCACTGAAGCTTTCTTT.

The chain employs TRBV28 and TRBJ1-6; 7 bases fit TRBD1. Trimming at V came to 8 bases and at J to 6 bases, leaving 16 bases not matched to a gene. The germline V gene has CDR1 MDHEN and CDR2 SYDVKM. This CDR3 comprises 17 residues. CDR3 in DNA: TGTGCCAGCGAAAGGACAGGCCGCGTACTAATTAATTCACCCCTCCACTTT. Protein sequence: CASERTGRVLINSPLHF.

The chain couples TRBV5-1 to TRBJ2-7, with 10 positions matching TRBD1. The J segment lost 6 bases and the V segment lost 5 bases, leaving 8 bases of the junction unmatched. The CDR3 runs to 14 residues. CDR1 and CDR2 from the germline V gene are SGHRS and YFSETQ. The CDR3 DNA follows: TGCGCCAGCAGTTTTGGACAGGGGGTGATCGAGCAGTACTTC. This sequence encodes CASSFGQGVIEQYF. The full variable domain, with the rest looked up from reference TRBV5-1 and TRBJ2-7, is KAGVTQTPRYLIKTRGQQVTLSCSPISGHRSVSWYQQTPGQGLQFLFEYFSETQRNKGNFPGRFSGRQFSNSRSEMNVSTLELGDSALYLCASSFGQGVIEQYFGPGTRLTVT.

As DNA, the CDR3 is TGTGCCAGCTCACCGGGACTAGCGGGATTTGAGACCCAGTACTTC. It yields the protein CASSPGLAGFETQYF. The chain combines TRBV18 with TRBJ2-5, with 13 bases aligning to TRBD2. Per germline, CDR1 KGHSH and CDR2 LQKENI. V gave up 3 bases and J gave up 5 bases; unmatched junction bases: 3. The CDR3 is 15 residues long.

The V call is TRBV19, the J call TRBJ2-3; possible D gene TRBD2, 6 bases. V lost 5 bases to trimming and J lost 0 bases, with 18 bases between them. This CDR3 contains 17 residues. The germline V gene has CDR1 LNHDA and CDR2 SQIVND (reference sequence). CDR3 loop: CASSPERAGISTDTQYF. The CDR3 DNA is TGTGCCAGTAGTCCCGAGAGGGCGGGGATAAGCACAGATACGCAGTATTTT.

This sequence joins TRBV5-1 and TRBJ1-4; maybe TRBD1 (6 bases). Trimming took off 3 bases at V and 2 bases at J, with 8 bases between the two ends. There are 14 residues in the CDR3. Germline CDR1 and CDR2: SGHRS and YFSETQ. CDR3 sequence reads: CASSWQGTNEKLFF. CDR3 sequence (DNA): TGCGCCAGCAGCTGGCAGGGGACTAATGAAAAACTGTTTTTT.

J is TRBJ1-2 and V is TRBV7-2; D unresolved. Deletions cut 3 bases from V and 5 bases from J, with 13 bases between. Germline values: CDR1 SGHTA, CDR2 FQGNSA. The CDR3 extends over 14 amino acids. The CDR3 is CASSFYSGLYGYTF. Here the CDR3 DNA reads TGTGCCAGCAGCTTCTACTCGGGTCTGTATGGCTACACCTTC.

This chain links TRBV19 with TRBJ2-2; weak D call: TRBD1 (6 bases). The CDR3 has 18 residues. V lost 5 bases and J 4 bases, leaving 23 bases between the germline ends. Per germline, CDR1 LNHDA and CDR2 SQIVND (reference sequence). The CDR3 spells CASSFRDTGISGTGELFF. The CDR3 DNA reads TGTGCCAGTAGTTTCCGGGACACGGGCATTTCGGGCACCGGGGAGCTGTTTTTT.

The chain links TRBV5-1 to TRBJ2-2; 9 nucleotides agree with TRBD2. The CDR3 has 14 amino acids. Looked up from germline, CDR1 is SGHRS and CDR2 is YFSETQ. J lost 7 bases, V lost 7 bases, and 8 bases had no gene match. CDR3 nucleotides: TGCGCCAGCCGGCTAGCGGGGAAGGTCGGGGAGCTGTTTTTT. The encoded protein is CASRLAGKVGELFF.

J is TRBJ1-3 and V is TRBV27; D unresolved. V lost 4 bases, J lost 3 bases, and 10 bases lay in between. Germline V lookup: CDR1 MNHEY, CDR2 SMNVEV (reference sequence). This CDR3 has 14 amino acids. The CDR3 is CASSSRPLGNTIYF. The CDR3, as DNA: TGTGCCAGCAGTTCCAGGCCTCTTGGAAACACCATATATTTT.

The CDR3 DNA reads as TGTGCCAGCAGTGAAAAACAGATATTCTACACAGATACGCAGTATTTT. Its protein product is CASSEKQIFYTDTQYF. The V call is TRBV2, the J call TRBJ2-3; D is unclear. This CDR3 contains 16 residues. CDR1 and CDR2 from the germline V gene are SNHLY and FYNNEI. The V end was cut by 2 bases, the J end by 2 bases, with 14 bases between.

This chain joins TRBV9 and TRBJ2-3; D might be TRBD1 (5 bases). The V end lost 2 bases, the J end lost 0 bases, and 10 bases lay between the germline ends. Germline CDR1 is SGDLS and CDR2 is YYNGEE. The CDR3 is 15 residues long. Here the CDR3 reads CASSVWAGSTDTQYF. The CDR3 DNA follows: TGTGCCAGCAGCGTTTGGGCAGGGAGCACAGATACGCAGTATTTT.

CDR3 in amino acids: CASRFPLSRQIQSSGNTIYF. The DNA for the CDR3 is TGTGCAAGTCGCTTCCCTCTCTCCAGGCAGATCCAGAGCTCTGGAAACACCATATATTTT. The rearrangement joins TRBV12-2 to TRBJ1-3; TRBD1 was called by the table and not checked on the DNA. TRBV12-2 is marked as a pseudogene. The CDR3 sequence is 20 residues long.

The chain links TRBV21-1 to TRBJ1-2; the table's D call TRBD1 went unverified against the DNA. TRBV21-1 is a listed pseudogene. This CDR3 has 12 residues. The CDR3 loop reads CASKQAPFGYTF. CDR3 in DNA: TGTGCCAGCAAACAGGCCCCTTTTGGCTACACCTTC.

The chain combines TRBV6-2 or TRBV6-3 with TRBJ1-1, with TRBD1 matching 10 bases. The germline V gene encodes CDR1 MNHEY and CDR2 SVGEGT. The ends lost 5 bases at V and 3 bases at J; junction bases unmatched: 6. This CDR3 region has 15 residues. Here the CDR3 reads CASSRPDRGDTEAFF. CDR3 bases: TGTGCCAGCAGTCGACCGGACAGGGGGGACACTGAAGCTTTCTTT.

This clone occurred a few times. This CDR3 is also generated by other DNA sequences in the sample. The chain joins TRBV6-2 or TRBV6-3 to TRBJ1-6; 10 bases are a match to TRBD1. From germline, CDR1 is MNHEY and CDR2 SVGEGT. Unmatched junction bases numbered 8, after V lost 5 bases and J lost 10 bases. This CDR3 spans 15 amino acids. The chain's CDR3 is CASSLLGQGNSPLHF. The DNA for the CDR3 is TGTGCCAGCAGTCTCCTGGGACAGGGGAACTCACCCCTCCACTTT.

V gene TRBV4-3 combines with J gene TRBJ2-2; possible D gene TRBD2, 5 bases. V lost 0 bases and J lost 3, with 17 bases in between. CDR3 size: 18 residues. Looked up from germline, CDR1 is LGHNA and CDR2 is YSLEER. The CDR3 bases are TGCGCCAGCAGCCAAGAAAGAGGGCAATGGCCTGACACCGGGGAGCTGTTTTTT. Its protein is CASSQERGQWPDTGELFF.

V is TRBV7-9 and J is TRBJ1-1; D is undetermined. V was shortened by 3 bases and J by 1 base, with 6 bases between the two germline ends. Germline V gives CDR1 SEHNR, CDR2 FQNEAQ (reference sequence). This CDR3 is 13 amino acids long. The CDR3 bases are TGTGCCAGCAGCTTTGGAGAGAACACTGAAGCTTTCTTT. It is translated as CASSFGENTEAFF.

This clone was seen just once. This chain connects TRBV5-1 to TRBJ1-2; D gene unclear. The V end lost 3 bases, the J end lost 1 base, and 10 bases lay between the germline ends. CDR1 and CDR2 (germline): SGHRS, YFSETQ. The CDR3 sequence is 14 residues long. The DNA for the CDR3 is TGCGCCAGCAGCTCTGACGGAGTTAACTATGGCTACACCTTC. Its translation is CASSSDGVNYGYTF. The full variable domain, rest sourced from reference TRBV5-1 and TRBJ1-2, is KAGVTQTPRYLIKTRGQQVTLSCSPISGHRSVSWYQQTPGQGLQFLFEYFSETQRNKGNFPGRFSGRQFSNSRSEMNVSTLELGDSALYLCASSSDGVNYGYTFGSGTRLTVV.

The chain combines TRBV5-1 with TRBJ2-3; D might be TRBD2 (6 bases). V lost 0 bases to trimming and J lost 2 bases, with 13 bases between them. The CDR3 is 16 residues long. Germline V gives CDR1 SGHRS, CDR2 YFSETQ. The CDR3 DNA reads as TGCGCCAGCAGCTTGGTAGGAGGGTGGAACACAGATACGCAGTATTTT. Protein: CASSLVGGWNTDTQYF.